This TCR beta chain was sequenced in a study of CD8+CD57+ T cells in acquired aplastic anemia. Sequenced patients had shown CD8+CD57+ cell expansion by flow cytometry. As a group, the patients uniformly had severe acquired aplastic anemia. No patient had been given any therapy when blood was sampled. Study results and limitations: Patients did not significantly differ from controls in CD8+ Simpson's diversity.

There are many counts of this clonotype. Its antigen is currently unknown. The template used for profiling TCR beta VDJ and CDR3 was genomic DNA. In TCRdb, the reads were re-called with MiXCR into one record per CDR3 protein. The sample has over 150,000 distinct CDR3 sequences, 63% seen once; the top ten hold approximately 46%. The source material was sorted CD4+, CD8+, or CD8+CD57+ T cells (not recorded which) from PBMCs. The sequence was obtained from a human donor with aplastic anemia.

The CDR3 nucleotides read TGTGCCAGCAGCTCGGGCCTGGCCTACGAGCAGTACTTC. Protein product: CASSSGLAYEQYF. The chain has TRBV7-9 and TRBJ2-7; D unresolved. CDR1 is SEHNR and CDR2 is FQNEAQ in the germline V gene (reference sequence). There are 13 residues in the CDR3. Trimming stripped 4 bases from V and 2 bases from J, with 9 bases between.